This TCR beta chain was captured by sequencing in a study of immune cell composition in non-small cell lung cancer. Study-level findings and limits: Adenocarcinomas with higher top tumour-associated clone frequency had more reactive TILs. Squamous carcinomas (approximately 80%) more often had tumour-associated clones >0.5% than adenocarcinomas (roughly 33%).

Method: immunoSEQ multiplex PCR; TCRdb's copy keeps in-frame clones and lacks some. The table has over 4,000 clones, around 83% seen once. Points on this clone: Its matching antigen is unknown.

This CDR3 has 15 residues. V lost 2 bases, J lost 3 bases, and 5 bases stayed unmatched. CDR1 is KGHSH and CDR2 is LQKENI in the germline V gene. Template was genomic DNA from frozen, unsorted single-cell suspensions. The chain carries TRBV18 and TRBJ2-3; 7 bases align to TRBD1. The receptor comes from a human donor with non-small cell lung cancer. Sequencing was done on a sample of lung tumor tissue. This chain's CDR3 is CASSPIRQGTDTQYF. The CDR3 coding sequence is TGTGCCAGCTCACCAATTCGACAGGGAACAGATACGCAGTATTTT.